This T cell receptor (beta chain) appears in the sequencing data of a study of breast tumors, draining lymph nodes, adjacent tissues. Breast cancer patients provided tissue from their axillary draining lymph nodes. In this sample, this clonotype turned up many times. Antigen specificity is unknown. CDR3 size: 14 residues. The V gene's germline CDR1 is DFQATT and CDR2 SNEGSKA (reference sequence). V lost 5 bases and J 1 base, leaving 14 bases between the germline ends. From the multiplex PCR reads, TCRdb called clonotypes with MiXCR, one entry per CDR3 protein. Of about 100,000 distinct CDR3 sequences listed, approximately 21% are singletons. Notes on the study in general: Compared with lymph nodes, tumors were less diverse; compared with nontumor tissue, more. Luminal-like breast cancer showed significantly greater tumor-nontumor repertoire similarity than basal-like breast cancer did.

Source material: axillary lymph node tissue. J is TRBJ2-5 and V is TRBV20-1; D remains ambiguous. This sequence was found in a female donor with breast cancer. Some clones in this sample may be carry-over from other donors' samples. The CDR3 loop reads CSALTQTSQETQYF. The CDR3 bases are TGCAGTGCTTTGACACAGACATCCCAAGAGACCCAGTACTTC.